These 2 T cell receptor beta chains were sequenced from one sample in a study of shared clonotypes between healthy human individuals. The protocol was immunoSEQ multiplex PCR, while the TCRdb copy is restricted to in-frame clones and leaves out a portion. Here the sample spans about 2.4 million clones, approximately 93% being singletons. Sequenced input: naive CD4+ T cells from PBMCs. Subset denoted: CD45RA+ positively selected. These receptors all come from a man between 18 and 35 years old in good health. Some clones in this sample may be carry-over from other donors' samples.

The chain has TRBV4-1 and TRBJ1-6, with 10 bases aligning to TRBD1. The CDR3 spans 15 residues. Germline trimming cut 3 bases from V and 10 bases from J; bases unmatched to any gene: 6. Germline CDR1 and CDR2: MGHRA and YSYEKL. CDR3 nucleotides: TGCGCCAGCAGCCATGGGACAGGGGAAGGATCACCCCTCCACTTT. It encodes CASSHGTGEGSPLHF.

The J gene is TRBJ2-1, the V gene TRBV10-3; perhaps TRBD2 as D (6 bases). CDR1 is ENHRY, CDR2 SYGVKD, per germline. Trimming removed 6 bases at V and 8 bases at J, with 17 bases between. CDR3 length equals 14 residues. For the CDR3, the DNA is TGTGCCATCAGCTCGGGACTCAATGACGATGAGCAGTTCTTC. Its translation is CAISSGLNDDEQFF.